A selection of T cell receptor beta chains follows, all from one sample in a study of early T cells in non-severe SARS-CoV-2 infection. TCRdb re-called the 5' RACE reads with MiXCR, one entry per CDR3 protein. The sample consists of about 64,000 distinct CDR3 sequences, approximately 10% of them appearing once. The specimen was whole blood, collected at baseline. These receptors came from an adult who was a healthcare worker with PCR-confirmed SARS-CoV-2 infection or an uninfected control (not recorded which). Both conserved end residues are part of each CDR3. The D gene is left open where the match is weak. Clone size is given for some rows only: seen once, a few or many times, or a class if the clone is expanded.

clone_size	v_call	j_call	d_call	cdr3_nt	cdr3_aa
.	TRBV12-3/TRBV12-4	TRBJ2-7	.	TGTGCCAGCAGTCAACCCCTCGGAGGGGTTTACGAGCAGTACTTC	CASSQPLGGVYEQYF
.	TRBV7-8	TRBJ2-1	.	TGTGCCAGCAGCCCCTACCATAACCAACACAATGAGCAGTTCTTC	CASSPYHNQHNEQFF
many	TRBV20-1	TRBJ2-3	.	TGCAGTGCAATGTATTCTACGCAGTATTTT	CSAMYSTQYF
few	TRBV2	TRBJ2-3	.	TGTGCCAGCAGTTGGGCAGATACGCAGTATTTT	CASSWADTQYF
many	TRBV27	TRBJ1-6	.	TGTGCCAGCAGTCGGCGAGGGAACGAGAATTCACCCCTCCACTTT	CASSRRGNENSPLHF
few	TRBV2	TRBJ2-2	TRBD2	TGTGCCAGTGGGAGGGTCACCGGGGAGCTGTTTTTT	CASGRVTGELFF
few	TRBV18	TRBJ1-2	.	TGTGCCAGCTCACCACCTTTAGAACCAGGCTATTATGGCTACACCTTC	CASSPPLEPGYYGYTF
.	TRBV20-1	TRBJ1-5	.	TGCAGTGCTAGAACCCAGGGAGGGCACGCCAATCAGCCCCAGCATTTT	CSARTQGGHANQPQHF
.	TRBV12-3/TRBV12-4	TRBJ2-3	TRBD2	TGTGCCAGCAGTCAGACTAGCGGCACAGATACGCAGTATTTT	CASSQTSGTDTQYF
.	TRBV6-5	TRBJ2-7	.	TGTGCCAGCAGTTCACCGGGACACTCCGAGCAGTACTTC	CASSSPGHSEQYF
few	TRBV5-5	TRBJ2-5	.	TGTGCCAGCAGCTCCCTATCCGGGCAAGAGACCCAGTACTTC	CASSSLSGQETQYF
few	TRBV5-1	TRBJ2-1	TRBD2	TGCGCCAGCAGCTTGGAGCGGCTAGCGGGGTCCTCGCAGTTCTTC	CASSLERLAGSSQFF
many	TRBV6-5	TRBJ1-6	TRBD1	TGTGCCAGCAGATCTACAGGGGGCAAGTATAATTCACCCCTCCACTTT	CASRSTGGKYNSPLHF
many	TRBV20-1	TRBJ1-1	TRBD1	TGCAGTGCTTATACAGGGGGGAAAGCTTTCTTT	CSAYTGGKAFF
few	TRBV2	TRBJ1-4	TRBD1	TGTGCCAGCTGGCCCGAAGGACAGGGCGGAAAACTGTTTTTT	CASWPEGQGGKLFF
once	TRBV7-2	TRBJ1-1	TRBD1	TGTGCCAGCAGCTTAGCTGGGCCAGGGGGGAACACTGAAGCTTTCTTT	CASSLAGPGGNTEAFF
.	TRBV27	TRBJ1-6	TRBD1	TGTGCCAGCACAAGGACAGGGGGTAATAATTCACCCCTCCACTTT	CASTRTGGNNSPLHF
few	TRBV18	TRBJ2-7	.	TGTGCCAGCTCACCACCGCTCAGCCCCACCTACGAGCAGTACTTC	CASSPPLSPTYEQYF
.	TRBV7-2	TRBJ1-1	.	TGTGCCAGCAGCTCCGTGGGTTACACTGAAGCTTTCTTT	CASSSVGYTEAFF
many	TRBV5-4	TRBJ1-1	TRBD1	TGTGCCAGCAGCTTGGATTTGGCAGGGGGGAACACTGAAGCTTTCTTT	CASSLDLAGGNTEAFF
.	TRBV6-1	TRBJ2-3	.	TGTGCCAGCACCCACCTCCGGCGGGATACGCAGTATTTT	CASTHLRRDTQYF
.	TRBV6-1	TRBJ2-3	.	TGTGCCAGCAGTGAAATATACACAGATACGCAGTATTTT	CASSEIYTDTQYF
.	TRBV5-1	TRBJ1-1	.	TGCGCCAGCAGTTCGGGAGACGAGGCCACTGAAGCTTTCTTT	CASSSGDEATEAFF
.	TRBV7-7	TRBJ2-5	.	TGTGCTAGCAGCCCGAACCTCCAAGAGACCCAGTACTTC	CASSPNLQETQYF
many	TRBV11-2	TRBJ2-1	TRBD2	TGTGCCAGCAGCTTAGATCAAGGGACTAGCGGGAAATTCTACAATGAGCAGTTCTTC	CASSLDQGTSGKFYNEQFF
few	TRBV10-3	TRBJ2-2	.	TGTGCCATCAGTAGCGATTTGCTGGGGGAGCTGTTTTTT	CAISSDLLGELFF
few	TRBV7-2	TRBJ2-7	.	TGTGCCAGCAGCTTAGCCGGGGGCACCTTCTACGAGCAGTACTTC	CASSLAGGTFYEQYF
many	TRBV18	TRBJ2-5	.	TGTGCCAGCTCACCACTGGACCAAGAGACCCAGTACTTC	CASSPLDQETQYF
few	TRBV6-2/TRBV6-3	TRBJ1-5	.	TGTGCCAGCAGCCCAGACAGCAATCAGCCCCAGCATTTT	CASSPDSNQPQHF
.	TRBV20-1	TRBJ2-3	.	TGCAGTGCTAGGACAGGGAGGGCAGATACGCAGTATTTT	CSARTGRADTQYF
few	TRBV29-1	TRBJ2-3	.	TGCAGCGTTGCACCTTCGGGCACAGATACGCAGTATTTT	CSVAPSGTDTQYF
.	TRBV5-5	TRBJ2-7	.	TGTGCCAGCAGCCGTGGTTTTTCCGGCGAAGACGAGCAGTACTTC	CASSRGFSGEDEQYF
.	TRBV12-3/TRBV12-4	TRBJ2-7	.	TGTGCCAGCAGTTTGGGCAGGCGGTTGGTCGAGCAGTACTTC	CASSLGRRLVEQYF
.	TRBV5-4	TRBJ1-4	.	TGTGCCAGCAGCCCGACGGGGACCGCGGGGGAAAAACTGTTTTTT	CASSPTGTAGEKLFF
many	TRBV11-2	TRBJ1-1	.	TGTGCCAGCAGCTTTCCAACTCGTACCACTGAAGCTTTCTTT	CASSFPTRTTEAFF
.	TRBV10-2	TRBJ1-3	.	TGCGCCAGCAGTGAGTATGGCGTAATTGGAGCTGGAAACACCATATATTTT	CASSEYGVIGAGNTIYF
.	TRBV18	TRBJ1-5	.	TGTGCCAGCTCACCAGTCCGGGAGAGCAATCAGCCCCAGCATTTT	CASSPVRESNQPQHF
.	TRBV5-5	TRBJ1-1	.	TGTGCCAGCAGCTTGAACAGCAGGAACACTGAAGCTTTCTTT	CASSLNSRNTEAFF
.	TRBV7-9	TRBJ2-3	.	TGTGCCAGCAGCGGGCCCCTTAGCACAGATACGCAGTATTTT	CASSGPLSTDTQYF
few	TRBV7-7	TRBJ2-1	TRBD2	TGTGCTAGCAGCTTAGCCTCCTGGGAGGGAGAGCAGTTCTTC	CASSLASWEGEQFF
.	TRBV4-3	TRBJ1-1	TRBD1	TGCGCCAGCAGCCAGACAGGGGTCACTGAAGCTTTCTTT	CASSQTGVTEAFF
few	TRBV5-1	TRBJ1-1	.	TGCGCCAGCAGCTTGGAACCACAGGGGAACACTGAAGCTTTCTTT	CASSLEPQGNTEAFF
few	TRBV7-2	TRBJ1-6	.	TGTGCCAGCAGCTTAGCGGTCCCACCCCTCCACTTT	CASSLAVPPLHF
few	TRBV19	TRBJ2-5	.	TGTGCCAGTAGTCGAGCCGGGACATATAAAGAGACCCAGTACTTC	CASSRAGTYKETQYF
few	TRBV4-3	TRBJ2-7	.	TGCGCCAGCAGCCAATGGTTGGGGAACGGCCACGAGCAGTACTTC	CASSQWLGNGHEQYF
.	TRBV12-3/TRBV12-4	TRBJ2-7	TRBD2	TGTGCCAGCAGTCTTGACCGAGGCGGGGGAACCTACGAGCAGTACTTC	CASSLDRGGGTYEQYF
few	TRBV7-6	TRBJ2-2	.	TGTGCCAGCAGCTTTTGGGGCCCGAACACCGGGGAGCTGTTTTTT	CASSFWGPNTGELFF
.	TRBV5-1	TRBJ1-3	.	TGCGCCAGCAGCCCAGGACGTTCGCTCTCTGGAAACACCATATATTTT	CASSPGRSLSGNTIYF